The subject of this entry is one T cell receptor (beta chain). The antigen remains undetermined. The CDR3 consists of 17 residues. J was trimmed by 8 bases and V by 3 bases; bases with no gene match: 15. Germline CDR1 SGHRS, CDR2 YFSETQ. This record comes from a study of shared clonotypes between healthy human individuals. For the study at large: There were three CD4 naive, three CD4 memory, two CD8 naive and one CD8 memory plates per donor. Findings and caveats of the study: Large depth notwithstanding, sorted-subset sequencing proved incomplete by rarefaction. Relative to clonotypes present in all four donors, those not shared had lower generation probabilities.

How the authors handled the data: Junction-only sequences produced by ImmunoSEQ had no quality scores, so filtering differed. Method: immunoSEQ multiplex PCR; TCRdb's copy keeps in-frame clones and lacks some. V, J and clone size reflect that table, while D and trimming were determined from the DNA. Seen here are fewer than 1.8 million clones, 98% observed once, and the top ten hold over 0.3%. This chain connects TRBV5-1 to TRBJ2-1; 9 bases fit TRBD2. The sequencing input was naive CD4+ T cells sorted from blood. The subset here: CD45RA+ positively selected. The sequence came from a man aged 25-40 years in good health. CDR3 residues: CASSSRDAGGPRDEQFF. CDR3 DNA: TGCGCCAGCAGCTCCCGTGACGCGGGAGGGCCGAGAGATGAGCAGTTCTTC. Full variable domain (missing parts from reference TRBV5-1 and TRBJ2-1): KAGVTQTPRYLIKTRGQQVTLSCSPISGHRSVSWYQQTPGQGLQFLFEYFSETQRNKGNFPGRFSGRQFSNSRSEMNVSTLELGDSALYLCASSSRDAGGPRDEQFFGPGTRLTVL.